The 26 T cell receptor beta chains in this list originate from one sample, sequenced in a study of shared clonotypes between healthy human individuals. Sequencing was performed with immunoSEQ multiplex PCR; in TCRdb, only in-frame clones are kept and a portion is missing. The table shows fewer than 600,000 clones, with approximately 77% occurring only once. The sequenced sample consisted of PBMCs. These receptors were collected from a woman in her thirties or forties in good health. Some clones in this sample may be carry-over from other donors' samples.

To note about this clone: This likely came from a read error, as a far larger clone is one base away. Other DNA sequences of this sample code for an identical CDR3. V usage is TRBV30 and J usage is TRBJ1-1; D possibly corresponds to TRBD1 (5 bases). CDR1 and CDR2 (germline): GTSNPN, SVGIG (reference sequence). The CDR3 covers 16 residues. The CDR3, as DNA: TGTGCCGCGGAGGCAGGGATGATTTCTTGGAGCACTGAGGCTTTCTTT. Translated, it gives CAAEAGMISWSTEAFF.

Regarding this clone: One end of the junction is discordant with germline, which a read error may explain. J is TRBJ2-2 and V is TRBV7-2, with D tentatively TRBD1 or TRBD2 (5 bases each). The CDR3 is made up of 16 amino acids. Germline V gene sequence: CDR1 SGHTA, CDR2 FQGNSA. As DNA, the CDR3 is TGTGCCAGCAGCCTAGCCGGGACCTCCACCACCGGGGAGCTGTTTTTT. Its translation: CASSLAGTSTTGELFF. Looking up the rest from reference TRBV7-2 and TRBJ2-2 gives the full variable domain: GAGVSQSPSNKVTEKGKDVELRCDPISGHTALYWYRQSLGQGLEFLIYFQGNSAPDKSGLPSDRFSAERTGGSVSTLTIQRTQQEDSAVYLCASSLAGTSTTGELFFGEGSRLTVL.

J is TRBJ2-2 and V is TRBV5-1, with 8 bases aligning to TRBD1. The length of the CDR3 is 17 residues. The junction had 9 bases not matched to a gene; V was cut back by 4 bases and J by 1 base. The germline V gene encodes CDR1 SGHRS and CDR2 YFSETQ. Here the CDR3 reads CASSLRSGTGNTGELFF. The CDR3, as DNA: TGCGCCAGCAGCCTGAGATCCGGGACAGGGAACACCGGGGAGCTGTTTTTT.

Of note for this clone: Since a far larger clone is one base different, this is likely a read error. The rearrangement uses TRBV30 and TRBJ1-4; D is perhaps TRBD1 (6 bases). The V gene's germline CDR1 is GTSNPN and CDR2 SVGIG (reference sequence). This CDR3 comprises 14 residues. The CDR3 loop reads CAWGEQGANEKLLF. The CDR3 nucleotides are TGTGCCTGGGGGGAACAGGGTGCTAATGAAAAACTGCTTTTT.

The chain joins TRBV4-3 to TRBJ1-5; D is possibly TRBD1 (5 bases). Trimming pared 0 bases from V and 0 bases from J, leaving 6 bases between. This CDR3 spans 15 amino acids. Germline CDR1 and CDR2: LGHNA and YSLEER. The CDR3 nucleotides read TGCGCCAGCAGCCAAGATGGGGCTAGCAATCAGCCCCAGCATTTT. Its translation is CASSQDGASNQPQHF.

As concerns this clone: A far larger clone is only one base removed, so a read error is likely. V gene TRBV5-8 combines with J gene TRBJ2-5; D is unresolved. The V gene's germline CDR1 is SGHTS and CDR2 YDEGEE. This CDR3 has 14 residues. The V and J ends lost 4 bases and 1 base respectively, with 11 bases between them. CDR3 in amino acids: CASSQAQIQETQYF. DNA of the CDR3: TGTGCCAGCAGCCAGGCACAGATCCAAGAGACCCAGTACTTC. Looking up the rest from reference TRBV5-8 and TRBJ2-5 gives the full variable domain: EAGVTQSPTHLIKTRGQQATLRCSPISGHTSVYWYQQALGLGLQFLLWYDEGEERNRGNFPPRFSGRQFPNYSSELNVNALELEDSALYLCASSQAQIQETQYFGPGTRLLVL.

In DNA form, the CDR3 reads TGCGCCAGCAGCTTGGGCCACTATCAACAACGAGCCAAAAACATTCAGTACTTC. Translation gives CASSLGHYQQRAKNIQYF. V is TRBV5-1 and J is TRBJ2-4; D is undetermined. Germline CDR1 reads SGHRS; CDR2 reads YFSETQ. With 0 bases removed from V and 0 bases from J, the gap between germline ends came to 16 bases. The CDR3 sequence is 18 residues long. Based on the CDR3 plus reference TRBV5-1 and TRBJ2-4, the full variable domain is KAGVTQTPRYLIKTRGQQVTLSCSPISGHRSVSWYQQTPGQGLQFLFEYFSETQRNKGNFPGRFSGRQFSNSRSEMNVSTLELGDSALYLCASSLGHYQQRAKNIQYFGAGTRLSVL.

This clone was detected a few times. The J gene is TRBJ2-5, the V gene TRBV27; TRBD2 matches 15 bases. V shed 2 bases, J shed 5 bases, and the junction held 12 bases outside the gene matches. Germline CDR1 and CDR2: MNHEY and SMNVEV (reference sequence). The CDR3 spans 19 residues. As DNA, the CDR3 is TGTGCCAGCAGTTTAAGGGGACTAGCGGGAGGCCGCCAGGAGGAGACCCAGTACTTC. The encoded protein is CASSLRGLAGGRQEETQYF.

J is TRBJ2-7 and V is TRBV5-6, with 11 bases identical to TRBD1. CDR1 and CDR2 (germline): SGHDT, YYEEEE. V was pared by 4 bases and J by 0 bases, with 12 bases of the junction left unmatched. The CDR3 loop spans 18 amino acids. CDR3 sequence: CASSLGGRDRGASYEQYF. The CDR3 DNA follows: TGTGCCAGCAGCCTAGGCGGCAGGGACAGGGGGGCCTCCTACGAGCAGTACTTC. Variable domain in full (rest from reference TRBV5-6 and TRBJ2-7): DAGVTQSPTHLIKTRGQQVTLRCSPKSGHDTVSWYQQALGQGPQFIFQYYEEEERQRGNFPDRFSGHQFPNYSSELNVNALLLGDSALYLCASSLGGRDRGASYEQYFGPGTRLTVT.

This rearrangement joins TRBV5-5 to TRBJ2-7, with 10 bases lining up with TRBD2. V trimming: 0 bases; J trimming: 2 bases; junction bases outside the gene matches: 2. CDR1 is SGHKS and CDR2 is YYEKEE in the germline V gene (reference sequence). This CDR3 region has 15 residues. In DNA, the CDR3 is TGTGCCAGCAGCTTGGGGACTAGCGGAGCCTACGAGCAGTACTTC. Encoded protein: CASSLGTSGAYEQYF.

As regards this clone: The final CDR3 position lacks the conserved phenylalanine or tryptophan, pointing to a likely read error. The chain's CDR3 is CASSVGGSSHEQYS. The CDR3 DNA reads TGTGCCAGCAGCGTAGGCGGGTCCTCCCACGAGCAGTACTCC. The chain carries TRBV9 and TRBJ2-7, with D possibly being TRBD2 (5 bases). Germline CDR1 reads SGDLS; CDR2 reads YYNGEE. The CDR3 runs to 14 residues.

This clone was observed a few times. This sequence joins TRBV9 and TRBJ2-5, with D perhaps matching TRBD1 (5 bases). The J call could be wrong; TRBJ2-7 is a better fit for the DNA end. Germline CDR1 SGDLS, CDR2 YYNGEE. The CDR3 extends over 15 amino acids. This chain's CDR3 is CASSVALGLPYEQYF. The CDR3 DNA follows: TGTGCCAGCAGCGTAGCTCTGGGGCTCCCCTACGAGCAGTACTTC.

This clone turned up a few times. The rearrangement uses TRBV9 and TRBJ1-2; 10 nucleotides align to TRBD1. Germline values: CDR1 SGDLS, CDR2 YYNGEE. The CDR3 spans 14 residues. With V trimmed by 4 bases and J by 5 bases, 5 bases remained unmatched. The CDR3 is CASSPGTGVYGYTF. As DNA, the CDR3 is TGTGCCAGCAGCCCAGGGACAGGGGTGTATGGCTACACCTTC.

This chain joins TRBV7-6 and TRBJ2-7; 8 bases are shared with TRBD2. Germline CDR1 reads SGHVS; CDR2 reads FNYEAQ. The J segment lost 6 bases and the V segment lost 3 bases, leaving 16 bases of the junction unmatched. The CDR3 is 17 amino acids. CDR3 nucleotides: TGTGCCAGCAGCTTTTATGGGAAGCGGGAGTTCCCCGGCGAGCAGTACTTC. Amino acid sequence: CASSFYGKREFPGEQYF.

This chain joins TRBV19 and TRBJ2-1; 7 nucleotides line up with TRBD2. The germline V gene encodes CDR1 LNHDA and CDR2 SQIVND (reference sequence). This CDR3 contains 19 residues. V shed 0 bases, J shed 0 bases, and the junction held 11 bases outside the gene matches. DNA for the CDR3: TGTGCCAGTAGTATAGATCCCCTTCCGGGACTATACTCCTACAATGAGCAGTTCTTC. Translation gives CASSIDPLPGLYSYNEQFF.

The CDR3 region has the DNA TGTGCCAGCAGTGCCGCTAGCGGGAGGAGTGGAGATACGCAGTATTTT. This sequence encodes CASSAASGRSGDTQYF. The gene calls are TRBV25-1 and TRBJ2-3; TRBD2 agrees at 11 bases. The CDR3 runs to 16 residues. J lost 5 bases, V lost 4 bases, and 8 bases had no gene match. The germline V gene has CDR1 MGHDK and CDR2 SYGVNS.

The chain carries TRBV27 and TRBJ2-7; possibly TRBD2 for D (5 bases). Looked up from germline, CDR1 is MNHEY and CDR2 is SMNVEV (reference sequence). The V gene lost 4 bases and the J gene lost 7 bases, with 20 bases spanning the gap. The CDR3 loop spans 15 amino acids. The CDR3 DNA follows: TGTGCCAGCAGTTCCCAACTAGATCCCAAAGCGGAGCAGTACTTC. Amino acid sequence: CASSSQLDPKAEQYF.

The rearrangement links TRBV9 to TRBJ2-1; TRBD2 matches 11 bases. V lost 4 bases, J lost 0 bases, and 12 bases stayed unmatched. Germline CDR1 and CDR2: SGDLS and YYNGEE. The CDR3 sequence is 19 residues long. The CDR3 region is CASSYTSGRGPSSYNEQFF. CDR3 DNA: TGTGCCAGCAGCTATACTAGCGGGAGAGGTCCCAGCTCCTACAATGAGCAGTTCTTC.

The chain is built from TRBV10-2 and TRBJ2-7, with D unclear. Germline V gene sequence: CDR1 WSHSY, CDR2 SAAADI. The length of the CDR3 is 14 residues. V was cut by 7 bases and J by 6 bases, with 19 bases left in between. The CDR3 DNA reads TGCGCCAGCACTCGCGACCGGGTCGGTGGCGAGCAGTACTTC. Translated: CASTRDRVGGEQYF.

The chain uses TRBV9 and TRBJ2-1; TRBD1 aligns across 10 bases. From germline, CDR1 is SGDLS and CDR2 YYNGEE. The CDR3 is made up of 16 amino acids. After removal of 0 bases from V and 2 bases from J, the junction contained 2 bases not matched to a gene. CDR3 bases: TGTGCCAGCAGCGTAGTAGGGACAGGGGCCTACAATGAGCAGTTCTTC. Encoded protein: CASSVVGTGAYNEQFF. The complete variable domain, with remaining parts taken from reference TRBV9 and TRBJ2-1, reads DSGVTQTPKHLITATGQRVTLRCSPRSGDLSVYWYQQSLDQGLQFLIQYYNGEERAKGNILERFSAQQFPDLHSELNLSSLELGDSALYFCASSVVGTGAYNEQFFGPGTRLTVL.

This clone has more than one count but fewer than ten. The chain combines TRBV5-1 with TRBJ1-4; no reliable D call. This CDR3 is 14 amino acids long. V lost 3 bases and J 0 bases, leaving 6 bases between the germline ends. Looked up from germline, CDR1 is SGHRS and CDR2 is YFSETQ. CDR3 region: CASSSRPTNEKLFF. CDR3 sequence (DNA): TGCGCCAGCAGCTCTAGACCAACTAATGAAAAACTGTTTTTT. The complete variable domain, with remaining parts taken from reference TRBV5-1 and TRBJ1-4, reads KAGVTQTPRYLIKTRGQQVTLSCSPISGHRSVSWYQQTPGQGLQFLFEYFSETQRNKGNFPGRFSGRQFSNSRSEMNVSTLELGDSALYLCASSSRPTNEKLFFGSGTQLSVL.

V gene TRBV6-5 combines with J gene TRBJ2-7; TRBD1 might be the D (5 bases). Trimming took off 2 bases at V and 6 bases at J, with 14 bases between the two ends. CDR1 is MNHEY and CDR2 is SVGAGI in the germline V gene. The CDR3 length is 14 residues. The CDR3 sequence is CASSYLKGLGEQYF. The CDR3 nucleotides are TGTGCCAGCAGTTACCTAAAGGGGTTGGGCGAGCAGTACTTC.

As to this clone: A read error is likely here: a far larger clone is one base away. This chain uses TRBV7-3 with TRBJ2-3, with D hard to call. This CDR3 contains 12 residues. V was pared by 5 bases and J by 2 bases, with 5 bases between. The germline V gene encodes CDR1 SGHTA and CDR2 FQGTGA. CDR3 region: CASSTNTDTQYF. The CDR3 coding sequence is TGTGCCAGCAGCACAAACACAGATACGCAGTATTTT.

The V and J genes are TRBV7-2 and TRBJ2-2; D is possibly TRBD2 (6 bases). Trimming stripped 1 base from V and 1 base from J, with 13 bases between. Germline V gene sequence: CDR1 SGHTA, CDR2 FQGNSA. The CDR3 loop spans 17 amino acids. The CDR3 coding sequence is TGTGCCAGCAGCTTAGGGCGGGGACTCCAGAACACCGGGGAGCTGTTTTTT. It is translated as CASSLGRGLQNTGELFF.

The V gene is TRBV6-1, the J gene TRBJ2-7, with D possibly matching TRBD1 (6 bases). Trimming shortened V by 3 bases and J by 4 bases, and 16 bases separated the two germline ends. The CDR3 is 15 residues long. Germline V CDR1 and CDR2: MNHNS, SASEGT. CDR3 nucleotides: TGTGCCAGCAGTGAGACGCAGGGGATCAGGTACGAGCAGTACTTC. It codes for CASSETQGIRYEQYF.

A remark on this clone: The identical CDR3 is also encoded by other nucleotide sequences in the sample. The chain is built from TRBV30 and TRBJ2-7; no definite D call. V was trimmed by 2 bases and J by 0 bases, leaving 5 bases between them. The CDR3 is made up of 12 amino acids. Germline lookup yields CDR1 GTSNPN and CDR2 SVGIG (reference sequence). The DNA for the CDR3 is TGTGCCTGGAGTCCCTCCTCCTACGAGCAGTACTTC. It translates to CAWSPSSYEQYF.